A single sample is the source of the 30 T cell receptor beta chains below, sequenced in a study of blood T cell repertoires in COVID-19. Method: immunoSEQ multiplex PCR; TCRdb's copy keeps in-frame clones and lacks some. The table shows approximately 320,000 clones, with roughly 86% occurring only once. The specimen sequenced was PBMCs or T cells enriched from blood (not recorded which). All receptors come from a woman aged 18-29 years who had recovered from COVID-19.

V is TRBV29-1 and J is TRBJ1-1; 8 bases match TRBD1. This CDR3 has 12 amino acids. The germline CDR1 and CDR2 sequences are SQVTM and ANQGSEA. V shed 8 bases, J shed 4 bases, and the junction held 6 bases outside the gene matches. The CDR3, as DNA: TGCAGCTTAGGGCAGGGGGCCACTGAAGCTTTCTTT. As protein: CSLGQGATEAFF.

V gene TRBV15 combines with J gene TRBJ1-2; TRBD1 is a possible D gene (6 bases). In germline, CDR1 is LNHNV, CDR2 YYDKDF (reference sequence). The CDR3 totals 15 residues. V was trimmed by 8 bases and J by 4 bases, leaving 20 bases between them. In DNA form, the CDR3 reads TGTGCCACCCGCAAACGGGGGGCATCAATCTATGGCTACACCTTC. Protein sequence: CATRKRGASIYGYTF.

This chain connects TRBV5-1 to TRBJ1-2; 8 bases are shared with TRBD1. The J segment lost 7 bases and the V segment lost 7 bases, leaving 9 bases of the junction unmatched. The CDR3 is made up of 13 amino acids. Germline CDR1 and CDR2: SGHRS and YFSETQ. CDR3 bases: TGCGCCAGCTCGACAGGGGCCGGCGGTGGCTACACCTTC. This gives the protein CASSTGAGGGYTF.

This clone was detected once. The chain uses TRBV11-2 and TRBJ2-5, with 7 bases identical to TRBD2. With 5 bases clipped from V and 4 bases from J, the junction kept 13 bases outside the gene matches. Germline CDR1 reads SGHAT; CDR2 reads FQNNGV. The CDR3 length is 16 residues. The CDR3 loop is CASSPGGDPRGETQYF. The CDR3, as DNA: TGTGCCAGCAGCCCTGGGGGGGACCCACGTGGAGAGACCCAGTACTTC.

CDR3 sequence reads: CASSRFTREDGYTF. The DNA of the CDR3 is TGTGCCAGCAGCCGCTTTACTAGGGAGGATGGCTACACCTTC. The rearrangement links TRBV7-2 to TRBJ1-2; D remains unclear. Trimming pared 5 bases from V and 6 bases from J, leaving 16 bases between. This CDR3 is built from 14 residues. The germline CDR1 and CDR2 sequences are SGHTA and FQGNSA.

V usage is TRBV5-8 and J usage is TRBJ1-3; a weak D match, TRBD1 (5 bases). The length of the CDR3 is 19 residues. V was clipped by 0 bases and J by 11 bases, with 30 bases between them. From germline, CDR1 is SGHTS and CDR2 YDEGEE. The CDR3 bases are TGTGCCAGCAGCTTGGAGTGGGGCTCGGGGGAGCTCGGCCGTTTCTCCATATATTTT. This sequence encodes CASSLEWGSGELGRFSIYF.

The rearrangement joins TRBV5-1 to TRBJ1-4, with 11 bases lining up with TRBD1. The CDR3 spans 17 residues. Germline V CDR1 and CDR2: SGHRS, YFSETQ. The J segment lost 3 bases and the V segment lost 4 bases, leaving 8 bases of the junction unmatched. In nucleotides, the CDR3 is TGCGCCAGCAGCCAGGACAGGGGGCGCAGGGCTAATGAAAAACTGTTTTTT. Translating it yields CASSQDRGRRANEKLFF.

The chain employs TRBV3-1 (or the pseudogene TRBV3-2) and TRBJ1-2; 9 bases line up with TRBD1. Germline V CDR1 and CDR2: LGHDT, YNNKEL (reference sequence). The CDR3 runs to 16 residues. V was pared by 2 bases and J by 3 bases, with 7 bases of the junction left unmatched. In DNA, the CDR3 is TGTGCCAGCAGCCAACAACAGGGGGCTCCACACTATGGCTACACCTTC. Protein product: CASSQQQGAPHYGYTF.

This clone was observed once. The chain joins TRBV28 to TRBJ2-7; 10 nucleotides agree with TRBD2. J gave up 6 bases and V 6 bases, and 14 bases lay outside the gene matches. Germline CDR1 is MDHEN and CDR2 is SYDVKM. CDR3 length: 16 residues. The CDR3 DNA reads TGTGCCAGCAGCCCCACCACCGGCAGCGGGAGGGCCGAGCAGTACTTC. Translated: CASSPTTGSGRAEQYF. The full variable domain, in which reference TRBV28 and TRBJ2-7 provide the parts outside the CDR3, is DVKVTQSSRYLVKRTGEKVFLECVQDMDHENMFWYRQDPGLGLRLIYFSYDVKMKEKGDIPEGYSVSREKKERFSLILESASTNQTSMYLCASSPTTGSGRAEQYFGPGTRLTVT.

The J gene is TRBJ2-7, the V gene TRBV5-1; tentative D call: TRBD1 (6 bases). The CDR3 sequence is 14 residues long. Germline V lookup: CDR1 SGHRS, CDR2 YFSETQ. V was cut by 1 base and J by 2 bases, with 10 bases left in between. CDR3 coding DNA: TGCGCCAGCAGCTTGTCCGGACAGACCTACGAGCAGTACTTC. Translation: CASSLSGQTYEQYF.

This sequence joins TRBV30 and TRBJ1-4, with D maybe TRBD1 (6 bases). Between the trimmed V and J ends, which lost 0 bases and 7 bases, there was a span of 9 bases. The CDR3 extends over 13 amino acids. Germline V gives CDR1 GTSNPN, CDR2 SVGIG (reference sequence). CDR3 sequence: CAWSVLDSEKLFF. CDR3 nucleotides: TGTGCCTGGAGTGTATTGGACAGTGAAAAACTGTTTTTT. Full variable domain (remainder filled in from reference TRBV30 and TRBJ1-4): SQTIHQWPATLVQPVGSPLSLECTVEGTSNPNLYWYRQAAGRGLQLLFYSVGIGQISSEVPQNLSASRPQDRQFILSSKKLLLSDSGFYLCAWSVLDSEKLFFGSGTQLSVL.

As for this clone: Within the sample, other DNA sequences also encode this same CDR3. The CDR3 loop is CASSGQGQETQYF. CDR3 nucleotides: TGTGCCAGCAGTGGACAGGGGCAAGAGACCCAGTACTTC. The chain links TRBV7-3 to TRBJ2-5; 9 positions agree with TRBD1. CDR1 is SGHTA and CDR2 is FQGTGA in the germline V gene. The CDR3 spans 13 residues. V shed 6 bases, J shed 2 bases, and the junction held 1 base outside the gene matches. Full variable domain (missing parts from reference TRBV7-3 and TRBJ2-5): GAGVSQTPSNKVTEKGKYVELRCDPISGHTALYWYRQSLGQGPEFLIYFQGTGAADDSGLPNDRFFAVRPEGSVSTLKIQRTERGDSAVYLCASSGQGQETQYFGPGTRLLVL.

This clone has just one count. V usage is TRBV3-1 (or the pseudogene TRBV3-2) and J usage is TRBJ2-7; 7 bases are shared with TRBD2. The trim removed 1 base at V and 3 bases at J, leaving 6 bases unmatched. There are 15 residues in the CDR3. Germline V gene sequence: CDR1 LGHDT, CDR2 YNNKEL (reference sequence). The CDR3 is CASSQARGVLYEQYF. CDR3 coding DNA: TGTGCCAGCAGCCAAGCCCGGGGGGTTCTCTACGAGCAGTACTTC.

V is TRBV2 and J is TRBJ1-2; a possible D gene is TRBD1 (5 bases). There are 12 residues in the CDR3. Trimming removed 8 bases at V and 7 bases at J, with 14 bases between. Germline assignment: CDR1 SNHLY and CDR2 FYNNEI. The CDR3: CASGEGGVGYTF. As DNA, the CDR3 is TGTGCCAGCGGGGAGGGAGGGGTTGGCTACACCTTC.

As concerns this clone: This same CDR3 is encoded by further DNA sequences in the sample. J is TRBJ2-7 and V is TRBV7-3; TRBD2 matches 8 bases. Per the germline V gene, CDR1 is SGHTA and CDR2 is FQGTGA. V shed 6 bases, J shed 5 bases, and the junction held 9 bases outside the gene matches. This CDR3 comprises 14 residues. The CDR3 loop is CASSPSGSGDEQYF. The CDR3 DNA follows: TGTGCCAGCAGTCCCAGCGGGAGTGGCGACGAGCAGTACTTC.

The CDR3 sequence is CAWVNGYNTEAFF. DNA of the CDR3: TGTGCCTGGGTAAACGGGTATAACACTGAAGCTTTCTTT. The rearrangement links TRBV30 to TRBJ1-1; D is undetermined. Between the trimmed V and J ends, which lost 5 bases and 2 bases, there was a span of 12 bases. This CDR3 contains 13 residues. Germline V CDR1 and CDR2: GTSNPN, SVGIG (reference sequence). The variable domain in full, completed from reference TRBV30 and TRBJ1-1, reads SQTIHQWPATLVQPVGSPLSLECTVEGTSNPNLYWYRQAAGRGLQLLFYSVGIGQISSEVPQNLSASRPQDRQFILSSKKLLLSDSGFYLCAWVNGYNTEAFFGQGTRLTVV.

This clone appeared many times. V is TRBV27 and J is TRBJ2-5, with 8 bases aligning to TRBD2. V shed 0 bases and J 5 bases; nucleotides not matched to a gene: 8. The CDR3 is 16 amino acids. Germline V gene sequence: CDR1 MNHEY, CDR2 SMNVEV (reference sequence). Here the CDR3 DNA reads TGTGCCAGCAGTTTATCGGGGGCCCGGGGGGGGGAGACCCAGTACTTC. This sequence encodes CASSLSGARGGETQYF.

This chain connects TRBV27 to TRBJ2-2, with D possibly being TRBD1 (6 bases). Germline V gene data show CDR1 as MNHEY and CDR2 as SMNVEV (reference sequence). V lost 5 bases and J lost 1, with 26 bases in between. This CDR3 contains 20 residues. The CDR3: CASSPPGVQPWPENTGELFF. The CDR3 region has the DNA TGTGCCAGCAGTCCTCCAGGGGTCCAGCCGTGGCCAGAGAACACCGGGGAGCTGTTTTTT.

The table lists this clone with a count of one. The chain couples TRBV19 to TRBJ1-2; 8 bases line up with TRBD1. V shed 6 bases, J shed 0 bases, and the junction held 3 bases outside the gene matches. CDR3 length: 14 residues. Germline values: CDR1 LNHDA, CDR2 SQIVND (reference sequence). The CDR3: CASRPTGANYGYTF. Written as DNA, the CDR3 is TGTGCCAGTAGGCCGACAGGGGCTAACTATGGCTACACCTTC.

This chain links TRBV7-3 with TRBJ2-1; 9 positions agree with TRBD2. Germline assignment: CDR1 SGHTA and CDR2 FQGTGA. The CDR3 is made up of 17 amino acids. After removal of 1 base from V and 2 bases from J, the junction contained 6 bases not matched to a gene. In DNA form, the CDR3 reads TGTGCCAGCAGCTTAAGAGCTAGCGGGACAACCTACAATGAGCAGTTCTTC. Translated: CASSLRASGTTYNEQFF.

V gene TRBV27 combines with J gene TRBJ2-1; 13 bases align to TRBD2. Germline CDR1 and CDR2: MNHEY and SMNVEV (reference sequence). Trimming cost V 5 bases and J 9 bases; bases outside gene matches: 7. This CDR3 is 15 amino acids long. The CDR3 is CASSPGTSGAVEQFF. In DNA, the CDR3 is TGTGCCAGCAGTCCCGGGACTAGCGGGGCCGTTGAGCAGTTCTTC.

The chain couples TRBV7-2 to TRBJ1-2, with no clear D. CDR1 and CDR2 (germline): SGHTA, FQGNSA. This CDR3 has 15 amino acids. Trimming stripped 4 bases from V and 4 bases from J, with 16 bases between. CDR3 nucleotides: TGTGCCAGCAGCTCGATGGGCAAGCTACCCTATGGCTACACCTTC. Translating it yields CASSSMGKLPYGYTF.

This clone came up once. The rearrangement links TRBV15 to TRBJ1-4; possible D gene TRBD1, 5 bases. The CDR3 totals 16 residues. Trimming cost V 3 bases and J 0 bases, with 11 bases left between them. In germline, CDR1 is LNHNV, CDR2 YYDKDF (reference sequence). CDR3 region: CATSRTAGATNEKLFF. The DNA of the CDR3 is TGTGCCACCAGCAGGACTGCGGGGGCAACTAATGAAAAACTGTTTTTT.

The chain links TRBV6-6 to TRBJ2-7, with a possible D match to TRBD2 (5 bases). CDR3 length equals 13 residues. The germline V gene encodes CDR1 MNHNY and CDR2 SVGAGI (reference sequence). V lost 2 bases, J lost 3 bases, and 8 bases lay in between. The CDR3 DNA is TGTGCCAGCAGTTACGGGAGAGTCTACGAGCAGTACTTC. Its translation: CASSYGRVYEQYF.

This clone was seen only once. The chain joins TRBV6-5 to TRBJ1-1, with D perhaps TRBD1 (5 bases). The V end was cut by 3 bases, the J end by 7 bases, with 12 bases between. CDR3 length equals 13 residues. Per germline, CDR1 MNHEY and CDR2 SVGAGI. CDR3 DNA: TGTGCCAGCAGTTATAGCGGGACGGGTGAAGCTTTCTTT. It codes for CASSYSGTGEAFF.

This chain joins TRBV7-3 and TRBJ2-1; the match to TRBD2 covers 10 bases. Germline values: CDR1 SGHTA, CDR2 FQGTGA. The length of the CDR3 is 16 residues. The V segment lost 5 bases and the J segment 6 bases; nucleotides outside the gene matches: 10. The CDR3 nucleotides are TGTGCCAGCAGCCTTATTACCCCTAGCGGGAGCAATGAGCAGTTCTTC. Protein: CASSLITPSGSNEQFF.

V usage is TRBV25-1 and J usage is TRBJ1-6, with 9 bases matching TRBD1. V lost 9 bases and J lost 13; bases outside the gene matches: 10. Per the germline V gene, CDR1 is MGHDK and CDR2 is SYGVNS. The CDR3 covers 13 residues. CDR3 in amino acids: CASSGDRALPLHF. The CDR3 DNA sequence: TGTGCCAGTTCAGGGGACAGGGCGTTGCCCCTCCACTTT.

The chain carries TRBV27 and TRBJ1-1; 12 positions match TRBD1. The V and J ends lost 3 bases and 4 bases, in that order; junction bases with no gene match: 6. Germline CDR1 and CDR2: MNHEY and SMNVEV (reference sequence). This CDR3 is built from 16 residues. CDR3: CASSLGTGGAGTEAFF. The DNA of the CDR3 is TGTGCCAGCAGTTTGGGGACAGGGGGCGCCGGCACTGAAGCTTTCTTT.

V gene TRBV19 combines with J gene TRBJ1-1; 7 nucleotides line up with TRBD1. Germline V gene sequence: CDR1 LNHDA, CDR2 SQIVND (reference sequence). The CDR3 sequence is 15 residues long. Trimming at V came to 5 bases and at J to 5 bases, leaving 11 bases not matched to a gene. CDR3 DNA: TGTGCCAGTAGTCCAGGGGGAAACCGCCTAACTGAAGCTTTCTTT. Encoded protein: CASSPGGNRLTEAFF.

V gene TRBV27 combines with J gene TRBJ1-1, with D unclear. V shed 3 bases and J shed 4 bases, with 15 bases lying between them. The germline V gene encodes CDR1 MNHEY and CDR2 SMNVEV (reference sequence). The CDR3 is 15 residues long. The CDR3 sequence: CASSFMQAGVTEAFF. The CDR3 nucleotides read TGTGCCAGCAGTTTTATGCAGGCAGGTGTCACTGAAGCTTTCTTT.